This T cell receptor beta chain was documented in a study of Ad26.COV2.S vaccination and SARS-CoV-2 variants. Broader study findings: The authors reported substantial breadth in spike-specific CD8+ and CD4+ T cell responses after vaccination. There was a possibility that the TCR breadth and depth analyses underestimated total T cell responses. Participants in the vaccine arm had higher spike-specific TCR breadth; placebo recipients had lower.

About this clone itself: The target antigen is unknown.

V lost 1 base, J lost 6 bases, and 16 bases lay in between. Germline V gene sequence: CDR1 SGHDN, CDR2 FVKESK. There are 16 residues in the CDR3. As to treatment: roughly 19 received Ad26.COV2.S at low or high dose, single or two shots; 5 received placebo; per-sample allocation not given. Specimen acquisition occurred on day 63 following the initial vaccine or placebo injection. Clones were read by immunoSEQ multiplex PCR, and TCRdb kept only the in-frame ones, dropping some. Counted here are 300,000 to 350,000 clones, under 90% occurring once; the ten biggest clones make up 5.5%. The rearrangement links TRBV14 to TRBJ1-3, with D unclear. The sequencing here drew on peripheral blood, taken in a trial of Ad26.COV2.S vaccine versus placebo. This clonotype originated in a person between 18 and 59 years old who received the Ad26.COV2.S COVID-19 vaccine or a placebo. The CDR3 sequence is CASSQAGRNPVNTIYF. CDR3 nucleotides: TGTGCCAGCAGCCAAGCAGGTCGAAATCCCGTAAACACCATATATTTT.